This is a list of T cell receptor beta chains from one sample in a study of shared clonotypes between healthy human individuals. Only in-frame clones appear in the TCRdb table, and some are missing; sequencing was by immunoSEQ multiplex PCR. This table holds roughly 770,000 clones, about 96% found once. Sequenced input: naive CD8+ T cells sorted from blood. All receptors derive from a man younger than 45 in good health. CDR3s include the opening cysteine and the closing phenylalanine or tryptophan. The order of the fields is clone size, J gene, V gene, D gene, CDR3 DNA, CDR3 protein. The D gene is left open where the match is weak. Clone size is stated in some rows and not others, as once, few, many or a class when expanded.

size: .; J: TRBJ2-2; V: TRBV9; D: .; DNA: TGTGCCAGCAGTTTGTTCGGGGAGCTGTTTTTT; CDR3: CASSLFGELFF
size: .; J: TRBJ2-1; V: TRBV6-6; D: .; DNA: TGTGCCAGCAGTTACCCCTCGAATGAGCAGTTCTTC; CDR3: CASSYPSNEQFF
size: .; J: TRBJ2-7; V: TRBV6-1; D: TRBD2; DNA: TGTGCCAGCAGTGAAGGGACTAGCGGGAGACCTGTGCACGAGCAGTACTTC; CDR3: CASSEGTSGRPVHEQYF
size: .; J: TRBJ2-7; V: TRBV7-9; D: .; DNA: TGTGCCAGCAGCTTAACAACAGGTCCCTACGAGCAGTACTTC; CDR3: CASSLTTGPYEQYF
size: .; J: TRBJ1-1; V: TRBV19; D: .; DNA: TGTGCCAGTAGTATCCCCACTTCGAACACTGAAGCTTTCTTT; CDR3: CASSIPTSNTEAFF
size: .; J: TRBJ2-1; V: TRBV30; D: .; DNA: TGTGCCTGGATCAGGACGGAGAGCTCCTACAATGAGCAGTTCTTC; CDR3: CAWIRTESSYNEQFF
size: once; J: TRBJ1-2; V: TRBV14; D: .; DNA: TGTGCCAGCAGCCAAGGCTTCAGGGATGGCTACACCTTC; CDR3: CASSQGFRDGYTF
size: .; J: TRBJ2-3; V: TRBV9; D: TRBD2; DNA: TGTGCCAGCAGCGTTCAGCGGGAGGGAACTTTCACAGATACGCAGTATTTT; CDR3: CASSVQREGTFTDTQYF
size: .; J: TRBJ2-7; V: TRBV27; D: TRBD2; DNA: TGTGCCAGCAGTTTAGTCGGGGGAGGGCCTAGCTACGAGCAGTACTTC; CDR3: CASSLVGGGPSYEQYF
size: .; J: TRBJ2-7; V: TRBV9; D: .; DNA: TGTGCCAGCAGCGTAGGGGGGGATCCCATCTACGAGCAGTACTTC; CDR3: CASSVGGDPIYEQYF
size: .; J: TRBJ2-1; V: TRBV5-5; D: TRBD2; DNA: TGTGCCAGCAGCTTGGGGGGACTAGCGGGAGGGCCAGGCAATGAGCAGTTCTTC; CDR3: CASSLGGLAGGPGNEQFF
size: .; J: TRBJ2-1; V: TRBV7-2; D: .; DNA: TGTGCCAGCAGCTCGGGTCCGGGAGACTCCTACAATGAGCAGTTCTTC; CDR3: CASSSGPGDSYNEQFF
size: .; J: TRBJ2-1; V: TRBV13; D: TRBD2; DNA: TGTGCCAGCAGCTTACCCCTGGCGGGAGGTTTCCCCTCCTACAATGAGCAGTTCTTC; CDR3: CASSLPLAGGFPSYNEQFF
size: .; J: TRBJ1-2; V: TRBV4-1; D: .; DNA: TGCGCCAGCAGCCAAGGCCAGGAATACTATGGCTACACCTTC; CDR3: CASSQGQEYYGYTF
size: .; J: TRBJ2-5; V: TRBV28; D: .; DNA: TGTGCCAGCAGTTTATCGGTAGCGGAGTTACAAGAGACCCAGTACTTC; CDR3: CASSLSVAELQETQYF
size: .; J: TRBJ2-2; V: TRBV7-9; D: .; DNA: TGTGCCAGCAGCTTAACCGTCTTTGCCGAACCCAACACCGGGGAGCTGTTTTTT; CDR3: CASSLTVFAEPNTGELFF
size: .; J: TRBJ2-1; V: TRBV27; D: .; DNA: TGTGCCAGCAGTTTATCGATCGGGAGTAAAAATGAGCAGTTCTTC; CDR3: CASSLSIGSKNEQFF
size: .; J: TRBJ2-2; V: TRBV11-3; D: .; DNA: TGTGCCAGCAGCTTAGGGGCAGGGTACGCGAACACCGGGGAGCTGTTTTTT; CDR3: CASSLGAGYANTGELFF
size: .; J: TRBJ2-7; V: TRBV18; D: TRBD1; DNA: TGTGCCAGCTCACCATCCGGGACAGACAAGTACGAGCAGTACTTC; CDR3: CASSPSGTDKYEQYF
size: .; J: TRBJ2-1; V: TRBV5-4; D: .; DNA: TGTGCCAGCAGCTCAGGGGGACTAGTAGAAAACAATGAGCAGTTCTTC; CDR3: CASSSGGLVENNEQFF
size: once; J: TRBJ2-3; V: TRBV27; D: .; DNA: TGTGCCAGCAGTTCTTGGACTAGCACAGATACGCAGTATTTT; CDR3: CASSSWTSTDTQYF
size: .; J: TRBJ2-1; V: TRBV7-2; D: .; DNA: TGTGCCAGCAGCTTAGACCCGACAGTGCACAATGAGCAGTTCTTC; CDR3: CASSLDPTVHNEQFF
size: .; J: TRBJ1-1; V: TRBV7-9; D: .; DNA: TGTGCCGTCCCCAAGATTCCGCAGATGAACACTGAAGCTTTCTTT; CDR3: CAVPKIPQMNTEAFF
size: .; J: TRBJ1-2; V: TRBV29-1; D: .; DNA: TGCAGCGTTTCCGCCTTGGAGAGTAACTATGGCTACACCTTC; CDR3: CSVSALESNYGYTF
size: .; J: TRBJ2-4; V: TRBV7-9; D: .; DNA: TGTGCCAGCAGCCTCCCACAGGGGGGGACGGCCAAAAACATTCAGTACTTC; CDR3: CASSLPQGGTAKNIQYF
size: once; J: TRBJ2-7; V: TRBV7-6; D: .; DNA: TGTGCCAGCAGCCACCGGGGGGCGTACGAGCAGTACTTC; CDR3: CASSHRGAYEQYF
size: .; J: TRBJ2-2; V: TRBV5-1; D: .; DNA: TGCGCCAGCAGCTTCGTGGGAACGAACACCGGGGAGCTGTTTTTT; CDR3: CASSFVGTNTGELFF
size: .; J: TRBJ2-3; V: TRBV7-9; D: TRBD1; DNA: TGTGCCAGCAGCTTAGGGCCCCCGGTGACAGGGGGCAGCGATACGCAGTATTTT; CDR3: CASSLGPPVTGGSDTQYF
size: .; J: TRBJ2-7; V: TRBV11-2; D: .; DNA: TGTGCCAGCGCGGAGGGCCTCTCCTACGAGCAGTACTTC; CDR3: CASAEGLSYEQYF
size: .; J: TRBJ2-1; V: TRBV4-3; D: .; DNA: TGCGCCAGCAGCCGCGGGTCCGAGCAGTTCTTC; CDR3: CASSRGSEQFF
size: .; J: TRBJ2-7; V: TRBV28; D: .; DNA: TGTGCCAGCACCTTATCATGGCCCTACGAGCAGTACTTC; CDR3: CASTLSWPYEQYF
size: once; J: TRBJ2-7; V: TRBV7-2; D: .; DNA: TGTGCCAGCAGCTTAGTTGGATGGGGCGAAAGTTACGAGCAGTACTTC; CDR3: CASSLVGWGESYEQYF
size: .; J: TRBJ1-1; V: TRBV7-6; D: TRBD1; DNA: TGTGCCAGCAGCTTAGGGGTGGGCAGGGGGGACACTGAAGCTTTCTTT; CDR3: CASSLGVGRGDTEAFF
size: .; J: TRBJ1-4; V: TRBV7-9; D: .; DNA: TGTGCCAGCAGCCCTCTTCGGTACGGTGAAAAACTGTTTTTT; CDR3: CASSPLRYGEKLFF
size: .; J: TRBJ2-5; V: TRBV25-1; D: .; DNA: TGTGCCAGCAGTGGACAGGCTCAAGAGACCCAGTACTTC; CDR3: CASSGQAQETQYF
size: .; J: TRBJ2-7; V: TRBV7-2; D: .; DNA: TGTGCCAGCAGCTTAAATTTCGAGCAGTACTTC; CDR3: CASSLNFEQYF
size: .; J: TRBJ2-7; V: TRBV9; D: TRBD2; DNA: TGTGCCAGCAGCGCCGCCCGGACTAGCGGGAGCGACGAGCAGTACTTC; CDR3: CASSAARTSGSDEQYF
size: .; J: TRBJ2-1; V: TRBV29-1; D: .; DNA: TGCAGCGCCTATAGCGGACCAACGGATGAGCAGTTCTTC; CDR3: CSAYSGPTDEQFF
size: .; J: TRBJ2-5; V: TRBV28; D: .; DNA: TGTGCCAGCAGTTTACAAGTGGCGGGGATCCAAGAGACCCAGTACTTC; CDR3: CASSLQVAGIQETQYF
size: .; J: TRBJ1-3; V: TRBV29-1; D: TRBD1; DNA: TGCAGCGTTACTGAGACAGGGGCTGGAAACACCATATATTTT; CDR3: CSVTETGAGNTIYF
size: .; J: TRBJ1-1; V: TRBV27; D: .; DNA: TGTGCCAGCAGTTTATATAGGGTTGACACTGAAGCTTTCTTT; CDR3: CASSLYRVDTEAFF
size: .; J: TRBJ2-1; V: TRBV5-1; D: .; DNA: TGCGCCAGCAGCTGGGGGACGGGCTCCTACAATGAGCAGTTCTTC; CDR3: CASSWGTGSYNEQFF
size: .; J: TRBJ2-1; V: TRBV11-2; D: .; DNA: TGTGCCAGCAGCTTTGTAGACTCTCTGGACAATGAGCAGTTCTTC; CDR3: CASSFVDSLDNEQFF
size: .; J: TRBJ2-7; V: TRBV6-1; D: .; DNA: TGTGCCAGCAGTGAAACCTCGGGGTTTAGTGGGGCCTACGAGCAGTACTTC; CDR3: CASSETSGFSGAYEQYF
size: .; J: TRBJ2-5; V: TRBV4-2; D: TRBD1; DNA: TGTGCCAGCAGCGTGGACAGGGCCCGGGAGACCCAGTACTTC; CDR3: CASSVDRARETQYF